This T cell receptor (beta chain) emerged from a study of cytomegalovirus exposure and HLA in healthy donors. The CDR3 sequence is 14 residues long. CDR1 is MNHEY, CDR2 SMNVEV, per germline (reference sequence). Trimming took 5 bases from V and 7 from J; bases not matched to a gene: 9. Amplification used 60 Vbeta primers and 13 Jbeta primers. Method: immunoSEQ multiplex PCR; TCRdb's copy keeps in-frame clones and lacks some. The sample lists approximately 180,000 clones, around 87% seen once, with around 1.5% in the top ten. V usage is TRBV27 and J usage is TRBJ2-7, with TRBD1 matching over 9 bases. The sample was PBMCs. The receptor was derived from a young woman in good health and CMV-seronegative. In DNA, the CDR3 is TGTGCCAGCAGTCTAACGACAGGGGGTATTGAGCAGTACTTC. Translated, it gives CASSLTTGGIEQYF.